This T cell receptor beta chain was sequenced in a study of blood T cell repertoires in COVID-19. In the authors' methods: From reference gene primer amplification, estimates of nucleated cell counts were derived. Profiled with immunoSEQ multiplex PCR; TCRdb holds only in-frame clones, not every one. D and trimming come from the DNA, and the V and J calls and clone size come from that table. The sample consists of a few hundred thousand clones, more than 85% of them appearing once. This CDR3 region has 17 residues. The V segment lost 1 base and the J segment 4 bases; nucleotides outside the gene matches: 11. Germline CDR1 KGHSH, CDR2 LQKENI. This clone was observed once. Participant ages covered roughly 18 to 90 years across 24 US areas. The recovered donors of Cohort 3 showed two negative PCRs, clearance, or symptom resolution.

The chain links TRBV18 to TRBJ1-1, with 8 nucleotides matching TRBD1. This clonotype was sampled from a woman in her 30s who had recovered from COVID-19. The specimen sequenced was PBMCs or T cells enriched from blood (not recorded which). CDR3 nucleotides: TGTGCCAGCTCACCACTCGGGACAGGTAATCTCGGCACTGAAGCTTTCTTT. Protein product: CASSPLGTGNLGTEAFF. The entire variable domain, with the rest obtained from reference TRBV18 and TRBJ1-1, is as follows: NAGVMQNPRHLVRRRGQEARLRCSPMKGHSHVYWYRQLPEEGLKFMVYLQKENIIDESGMPKERFSAEFPKEGPSILRIQQVVRGDSAAYFCASSPLGTGNLGTEAFFGQGTRLTVV.